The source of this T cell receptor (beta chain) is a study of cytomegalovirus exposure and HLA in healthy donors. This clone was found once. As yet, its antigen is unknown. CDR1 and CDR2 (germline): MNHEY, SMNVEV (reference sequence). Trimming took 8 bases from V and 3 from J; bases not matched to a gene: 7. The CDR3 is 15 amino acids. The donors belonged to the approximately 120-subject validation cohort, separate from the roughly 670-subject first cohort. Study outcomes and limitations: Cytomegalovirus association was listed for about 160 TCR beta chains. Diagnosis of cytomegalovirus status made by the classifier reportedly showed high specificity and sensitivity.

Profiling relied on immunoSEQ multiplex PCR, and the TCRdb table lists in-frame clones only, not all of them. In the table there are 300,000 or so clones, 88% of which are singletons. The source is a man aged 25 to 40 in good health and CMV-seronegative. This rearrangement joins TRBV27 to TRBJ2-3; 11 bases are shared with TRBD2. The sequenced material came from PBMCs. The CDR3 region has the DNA TGTGCCAGCTCACTAGCGGGGGTGGGGACAGATACGCAGTATTTT. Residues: CASSLAGVGTDTQYF.